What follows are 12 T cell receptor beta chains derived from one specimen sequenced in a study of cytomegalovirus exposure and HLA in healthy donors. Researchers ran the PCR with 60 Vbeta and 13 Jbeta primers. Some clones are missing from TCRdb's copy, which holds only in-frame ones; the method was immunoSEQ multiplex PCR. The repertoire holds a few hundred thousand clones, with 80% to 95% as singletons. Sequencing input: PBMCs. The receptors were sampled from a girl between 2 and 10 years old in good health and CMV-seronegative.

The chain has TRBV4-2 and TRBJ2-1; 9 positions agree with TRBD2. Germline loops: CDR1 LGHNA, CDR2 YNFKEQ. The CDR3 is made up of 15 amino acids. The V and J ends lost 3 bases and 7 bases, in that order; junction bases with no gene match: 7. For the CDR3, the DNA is TGTGCCAGCAGCCAGGATGCGGGAGGGGGGAATGAGCAGTTCTTC. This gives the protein CASSQDAGGGNEQFF.

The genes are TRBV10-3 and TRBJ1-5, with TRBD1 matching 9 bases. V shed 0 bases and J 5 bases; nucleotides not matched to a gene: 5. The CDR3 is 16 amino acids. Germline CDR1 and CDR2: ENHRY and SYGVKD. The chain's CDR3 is CAISESDRGIYQPQHF. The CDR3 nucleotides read TGTGCCATCAGTGAGTCGGACAGGGGCATCTATCAGCCCCAGCATTTT.

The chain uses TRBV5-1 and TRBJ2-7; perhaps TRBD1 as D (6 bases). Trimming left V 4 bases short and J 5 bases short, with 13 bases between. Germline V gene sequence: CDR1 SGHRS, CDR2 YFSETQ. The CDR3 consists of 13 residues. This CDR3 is CASSGGLPNEQYF. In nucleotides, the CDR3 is TGCGCCAGCAGCGGGGGCCTTCCTAACGAGCAGTACTTC.

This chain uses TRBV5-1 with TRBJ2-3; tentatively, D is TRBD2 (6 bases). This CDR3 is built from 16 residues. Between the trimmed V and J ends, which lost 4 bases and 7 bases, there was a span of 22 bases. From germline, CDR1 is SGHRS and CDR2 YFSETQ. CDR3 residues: CASSLTWDSLPNTQYF. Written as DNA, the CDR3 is TGCGCCAGCAGCCTAACCTGGGACTCCCTACCGAATACGCAGTATTTT. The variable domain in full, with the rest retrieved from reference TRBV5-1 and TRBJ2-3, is KAGVTQTPRYLIKTRGQQVTLSCSPISGHRSVSWYQQTPGQGLQFLFEYFSETQRNKGNFPGRFSGRQFSNSRSEMNVSTLELGDSALYLCASSLTWDSLPNTQYFGPGTRLTVL.

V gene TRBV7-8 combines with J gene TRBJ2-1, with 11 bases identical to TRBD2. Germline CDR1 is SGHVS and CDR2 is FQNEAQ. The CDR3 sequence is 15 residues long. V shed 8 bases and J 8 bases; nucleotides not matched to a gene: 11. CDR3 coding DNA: TGTGCCAGCGCGATAACGACTAGCGGGGTCGATGAGCAGTTCTTC. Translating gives CASAITTSGVDEQFF.

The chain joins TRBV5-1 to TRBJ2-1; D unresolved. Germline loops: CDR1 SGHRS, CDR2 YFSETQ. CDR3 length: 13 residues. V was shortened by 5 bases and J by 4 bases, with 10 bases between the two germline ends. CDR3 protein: CASRSTSYNEQFF. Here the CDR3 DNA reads TGCGCCAGCAGATCCACAAGTTACAATGAGCAGTTCTTC.

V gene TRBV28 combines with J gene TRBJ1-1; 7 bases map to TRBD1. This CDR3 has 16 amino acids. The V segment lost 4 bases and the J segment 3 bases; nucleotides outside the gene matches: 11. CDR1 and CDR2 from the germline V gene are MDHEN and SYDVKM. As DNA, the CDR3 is TGTGCCAGCAGTTCCTTAGGACAGGAAGGACACACTGAAGCTTTCTTT. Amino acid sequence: CASSSLGQEGHTEAFF. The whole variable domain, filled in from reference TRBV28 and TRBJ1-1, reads DVKVTQSSRYLVKRTGEKVFLECVQDMDHENMFWYRQDPGLGLRLIYFSYDVKMKEKGDIPEGYSVSREKKERFSLILESASTNQTSMYLCASSSLGQEGHTEAFFGQGTRLTVV.

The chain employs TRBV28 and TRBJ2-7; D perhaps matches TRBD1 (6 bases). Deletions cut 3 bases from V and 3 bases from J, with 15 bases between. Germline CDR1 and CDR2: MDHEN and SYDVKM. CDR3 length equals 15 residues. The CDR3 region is CASSLPIGQIYEQYF. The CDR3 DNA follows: TGTGCCAGCAGTTTGCCCATCGGACAGATCTACGAGCAGTACTTC.

Here the CDR3 DNA reads TGTGCCAGTAGCAACGCCGGCTCTGGGGCCAACGTCCTGACTTTC. It codes for CASSNAGSGANVLTF. The rearrangement uses TRBV19 and TRBJ2-6; D gene unclear. V dropped 6 bases and J dropped 0 bases, with 9 bases sitting between them. The CDR3 runs to 15 residues. Germline V CDR1 and CDR2: LNHDA, SQIVND (reference sequence).

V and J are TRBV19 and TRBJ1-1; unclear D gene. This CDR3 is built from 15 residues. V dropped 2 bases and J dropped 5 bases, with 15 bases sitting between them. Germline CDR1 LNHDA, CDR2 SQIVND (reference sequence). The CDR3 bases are TGTGCCAGTAGTATATACTTGAACGCGGGGACTGAAGCTTTCTTT. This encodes CASSIYLNAGTEAFF.

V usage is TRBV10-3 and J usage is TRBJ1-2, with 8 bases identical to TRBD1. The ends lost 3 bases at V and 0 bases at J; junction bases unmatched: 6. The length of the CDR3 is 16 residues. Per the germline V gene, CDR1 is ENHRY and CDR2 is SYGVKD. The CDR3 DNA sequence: TGTGCCATCAGTGAAATAGCAGGGGGCTCTAACTATGGCTACACCTTC. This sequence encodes CAISEIAGGSNYGYTF.

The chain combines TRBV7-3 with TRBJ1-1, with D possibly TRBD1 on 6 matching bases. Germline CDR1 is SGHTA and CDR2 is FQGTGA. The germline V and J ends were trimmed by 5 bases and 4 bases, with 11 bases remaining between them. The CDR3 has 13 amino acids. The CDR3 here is CASSARGGTEAFF. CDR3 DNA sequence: TGTGCCAGCAGCGCGAGGGGGGGCACTGAAGCTTTCTTT.